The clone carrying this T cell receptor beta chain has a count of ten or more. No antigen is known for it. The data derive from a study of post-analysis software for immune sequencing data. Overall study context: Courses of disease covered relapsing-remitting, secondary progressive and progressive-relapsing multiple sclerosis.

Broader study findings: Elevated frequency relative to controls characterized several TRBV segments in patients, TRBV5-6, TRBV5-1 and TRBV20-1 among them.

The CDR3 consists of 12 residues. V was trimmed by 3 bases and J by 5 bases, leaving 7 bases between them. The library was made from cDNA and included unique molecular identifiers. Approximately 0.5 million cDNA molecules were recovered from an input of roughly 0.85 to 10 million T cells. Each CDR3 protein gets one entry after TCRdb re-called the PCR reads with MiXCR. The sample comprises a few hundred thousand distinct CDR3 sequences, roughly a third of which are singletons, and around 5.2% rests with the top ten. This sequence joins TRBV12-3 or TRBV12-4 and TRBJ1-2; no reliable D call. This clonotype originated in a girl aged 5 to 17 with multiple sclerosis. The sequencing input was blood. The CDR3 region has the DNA TGTGCCAGCAGTTTCAAATTATATGGCTACACCTTC. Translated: CASSFKLYGYTF.